Sequencing of this T cell receptor (beta chain) was carried out in a study of cytomegalovirus exposure and HLA in healthy donors. Points from the study as a whole: There was a cluster of highly shared sequence variants that was likely a sequencing artifact.

Use of 60 Vbeta and 13 Jbeta primers characterized the PCR. The protocol was immunoSEQ multiplex PCR, while the TCRdb copy is restricted to in-frame clones and leaves out a portion. The sample consists of 74,000 or so clones, 78% of them appearing once. Of note for this clone: What it binds is not known.

Trimming removed 3 bases from V and 1 base from J, with 12 bases in between. The germline CDR1 and CDR2 sequences are GTSNPN and SVGIG (reference sequence). This CDR3 region has 14 residues. The origin of this receptor is a male donor in good health and CMV-seropositive. The sequenced material came from PBMCs. V gene TRBV30 combines with J gene TRBJ1-1; TRBD1 might be the D (6 bases). The CDR3 loop is CAWRPGETNTEAFF. CDR3 bases: TGTGCCTGGAGACCAGGGGAGACGAACACTGAAGCTTTCTTT.